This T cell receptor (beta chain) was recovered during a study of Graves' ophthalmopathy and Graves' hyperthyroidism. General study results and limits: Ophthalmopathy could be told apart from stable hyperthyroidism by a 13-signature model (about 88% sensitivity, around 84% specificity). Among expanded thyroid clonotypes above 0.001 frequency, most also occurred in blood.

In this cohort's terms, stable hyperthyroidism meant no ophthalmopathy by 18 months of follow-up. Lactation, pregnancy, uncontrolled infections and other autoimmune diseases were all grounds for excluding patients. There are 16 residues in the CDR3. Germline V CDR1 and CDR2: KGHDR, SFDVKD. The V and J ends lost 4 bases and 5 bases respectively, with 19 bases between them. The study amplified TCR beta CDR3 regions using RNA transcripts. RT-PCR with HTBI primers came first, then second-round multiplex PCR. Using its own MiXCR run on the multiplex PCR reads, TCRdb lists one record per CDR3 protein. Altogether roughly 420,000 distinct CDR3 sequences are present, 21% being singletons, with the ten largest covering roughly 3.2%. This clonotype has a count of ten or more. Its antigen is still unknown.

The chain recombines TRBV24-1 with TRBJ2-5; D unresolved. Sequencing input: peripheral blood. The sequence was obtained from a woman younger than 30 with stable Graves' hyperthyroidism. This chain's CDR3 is CATSDVKIGSLETQYF. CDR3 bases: TGTGCCACCAGTGACGTCAAGATCGGGTCTTTGGAGACCCAGTACTTC.